This TCR beta chain was captured in a study of blood T cell repertoires in COVID-19. The overall study: Collection of acute and convalescent COVID-19 samples took place in the United States, Italy and Spain. PBMCs, B-cell-depleted T cells, or T cells were the source of the cDNA or gDNA that made up the material.

Study processing details: Reference gene primer amplification yielded estimated nucleated cell counts. Sequencing was performed with immunoSEQ multiplex PCR; in TCRdb, only in-frame clones are kept and a portion is missing. That table is the source of V, J and clone size, and D and trimming were worked out from the DNA. This sample carries approximately 80,000 clones, about four fifths of them seen once, and the ten largest clones take around 15%. V shed 9 bases and J 5 bases; nucleotides not matched to a gene: 8. The germline gives CDR1 SGHAT, CDR2 FQDESV (reference sequence). CDR3 length equals 13 residues.

Sequencing input: peripheral blood. The receptor was isolated from a human donor in a cohort sampled during active COVID-19. The chain couples TRBV11-1 to TRBJ1-1, with 8 bases lining up with TRBD1. The CDR3 here is CASLQGAGTEAFF. The CDR3 nucleotides are TGTGCCAGTCTTCAGGGGGCAGGAACTGAAGCTTTCTTT.